What follows is one TCR beta chain and its context. The target antigen is unknown. This sample is part of a study of vaccination and CD4 T cells after COVID-19. Study-wide points: When vaccine-specific clones from convalescent patients were examined, 304 of 307 were spike mono-reactive.

As to treatment: approximately nine-day PBMC culture with coronavirus spike peptide pools or control peptides (ViraFEST assay). Antigen-specific T cells were expanded with peptide pools by ViraFEST, and TCRs were then sequenced. The Oncomine TCR Beta short-read assay sequenced DNA from cultured CD4+ T cells. TCRdb passed the PCR reads through MiXCR, listing each CDR3 protein once. The data show over 10,000 distinct CDR3 sequences, around 60% seen once. The V end lost 6 bases, the J end lost 9 bases, and 18 bases lay between the germline ends. Germline-derived CDR1 and CDR2 are MDHEN and SYDVKM. The CDR3 extends over 14 amino acids.

V gene TRBV28 combines with J gene TRBJ1-5; D is ambiguous. The sequenced sample was CD4+ T cells from blood, cultured in vitro. The receptor's source is a human donor who had recovered from COVID-19. The CDR3 nucleotides read TGTGCCAGCAGCCGAACTGACGGAGACCGGCCCCAGCATTTT. Translating it yields CASSRTDGDRPQHF.